This T cell receptor beta chain was captured in a study of regulatory T cells in long-lasting Graves disease. About the study: Persistence in Graves' disease denoted antithyroid drug use beyond 5 years alongside positive TSH receptor antibodies. General study points: Persistent Graves' patients showed less TCR diversity than newly diagnosed patients showed. New patients shared 1,000 or so public clonotypes, and persistent patients shared more, with a few thousand.

On this clonotype itself: The target antigen is unknown.

Trimming stripped 4 bases from V and 3 bases from J, with 7 bases between. This CDR3 contains 13 residues. CDR1 is MGHDK, CDR2 SYGVNS, per germline. Building the TCR beta libraries relied on iRepertoire HTBI primers, and CDR3 regions underwent Arm-PCR. TCRdb ran MiXCR on the multiplex PCR reads and lists one entry per CDR3 protein. The data contain approximately 400,000 distinct CDR3 sequences, around 20% of them singletons. Noted time point: persistent/refractory GD, antithyroid drugs over 5 years with positive TRAb. PBMCs were the source of the RNA used for TCR sequencing. Graves' disease diagnosis used American Thyroid Association guidelines.

This clonotype originated in a female donor with Graves disease. The sample in question was peripheral blood mononuclear cells (PBMCs), obtained when the disease was refractory, from a patient treated with antithyroid drugs. The chain joins TRBV25-1 to TRBJ1-5; D might be TRBD1 (5 bases). Here the CDR3 reads CASSGGINQPQHF. The DNA of the CDR3 is TGTGCCAGCAGTGGGGGGATCAATCAGCCCCAGCATTTT.